This record covers a single T cell receptor (beta chain). Data came from immunoSEQ multiplex PCR; TCRdb stores just in-frame clones and leaves some out. The repertoire includes about 280,000 clones, approximately 88% of them detected once, and approximately 8.8% sits in the top ten. This specimen belongs to a study of blood T cell repertoires in COVID-19. About the study: T cells, B-cell-depleted T cells, or PBMCs supplied cDNA or gDNA.

Material for sequencing was peripheral blood. This receptor was obtained from a young man with active or convalescent COVID-19.

CDR3 protein: CASSYLVEQETQYF. The CDR3 DNA reads as TGTGCCAGCAGTTACTTGGTAGAACAAGAGACCCAGTACTTC. The chain is built from TRBV6-2 or TRBV6-3 and TRBJ2-5; D gene unclear. The V gene lost 1 base and the J gene lost 2 bases, with 8 bases spanning the gap. The CDR3 contains 14 residues. Germline-derived CDR1 and CDR2 are MNHEY and SVGEGT.